The rows below give T cell receptor beta chains drawn from one sample of a study of CD8+CD57+ T cells in acquired aplastic anemia. TCRdb processed the reads anew with MiXCR; each CDR3 protein has one entry. The sample consists of around 160,000 distinct CDR3 sequences, roughly 48% of them appearing once. Sequencing used sorted CD4+, CD8+, or CD8+CD57+ T cells (not recorded which) from PBMCs. The receptors were gathered from a human donor with aplastic anemia. Both conserved end residues are part of each CDR3. Fields, in order: D gene, V gene, J gene, clone size, CDR3 DNA, CDR3 protein. D genes are given only for firm matches. Only part of the rows carry a size: once, few, many, or a class if the clone is expanded.

D gene: NA
V gene: TRBV20-1
J gene: TRBJ1-1
clone size: many
CDR3 DNA: TGCAGTGCTAGCCGGGACTGGACTGAAGCTTTCTTT
CDR3 protein: CSASRDWTEAFF

D gene: NA
V gene: TRBV7-8
J gene: TRBJ2-7
clone size: few
CDR3 DNA: TGTGCCAGCAGCTCCATGGGATACGAGCAGTACTTC
CDR3 protein: CASSSMGYEQYF

D gene: NA
V gene: TRBV7-2
J gene: TRBJ2-7
clone size: few
CDR3 DNA: TGTGCCAGTAGCCAGCGACGGGGCGAGCAGTACTTC
CDR3 protein: CASSQRRGEQYF

D gene: NA
V gene: TRBV12-5
J gene: TRBJ1-4
clone size: many
CDR3 DNA: TGTGCTAGGGACCAGGGTGAAAAACTGTTTTTT
CDR3 protein: CARDQGEKLFF

D gene: TRBD1
V gene: TRBV7-9
J gene: TRBJ2-7
clone size: NA
CDR3 DNA: TGTGCCAGCAGCTTCGACAGGGGATTGTACGAGCAGTACTTC
CDR3 protein: CASSFDRGLYEQYF

D gene: TRBD2
V gene: TRBV6-1
J gene: TRBJ2-5
clone size: many
CDR3 DNA: TGTGCCAGCAATAGGCTAGCGGGAGCAGAGACCCAGTACTTC
CDR3 protein: CASNRLAGAETQYF

D gene: NA
V gene: TRBV20-1
J gene: TRBJ2-2
clone size: many
CDR3 DNA: TGCAGTGCTCCTACTGAGAACACCGGGGAGCTGTTTTTT
CDR3 protein: CSAPTENTGELFF

D gene: NA
V gene: TRBV7-9
J gene: TRBJ2-1
clone size: many
CDR3 DNA: TGTGCCAGCAGCTTGGTGGCTAGCGCGCCCAATGAGCAGTTCTTC
CDR3 protein: CASSLVASAPNEQFF

D gene: TRBD1
V gene: TRBV6-2/TRBV6-3
J gene: TRBJ1-2
clone size: many
CDR3 DNA: TGTGCCAGCAGTTACTCGGGGACAGCTTATGGCTACACCTTC
CDR3 protein: CASSYSGTAYGYTF

D gene: NA
V gene: TRBV20-1
J gene: TRBJ1-5
clone size: many
CDR3 DNA: TGCAGTGCTAGAGACTTCTGGGATCAGCCCCAGCATTTT
CDR3 protein: CSARDFWDQPQHF

D gene: TRBD1
V gene: TRBV19
J gene: TRBJ2-1
clone size: many
CDR3 DNA: TGTGCCAGTACCGACAGGGGGCGGAATGAGCAGTTCTTC
CDR3 protein: CASTDRGRNEQFF

D gene: NA
V gene: TRBV11-2
J gene: TRBJ2-3
clone size: many
CDR3 DNA: TGTGCCAGCAGCCTCAGTGAGATTTCGCAGTATTTT
CDR3 protein: CASSLSEISQYF

D gene: NA
V gene: TRBV9
J gene: TRBJ2-5
clone size: few
CDR3 DNA: TGTGCCAGCAGCGTAGGGGGGACCCAGTACTTC
CDR3 protein: CASSVGGTQYF

D gene: TRBD2
V gene: TRBV20-1
J gene: TRBJ2-7
clone size: NA
CDR3 DNA: TGCAGTGCTATTAGGACTAGCGGGAGTGAGCAGTACTTC
CDR3 protein: CSAIRTSGSEQYF

D gene: TRBD1
V gene: TRBV5-1
J gene: TRBJ2-7
clone size: many
CDR3 DNA: TGCGCCAGCAGCTTGGCCAACGACAGGGGGCAAGTGCAGTACTTC
CDR3 protein: CASSLANDRGQVQYF

D gene: NA
V gene: TRBV5-6
J gene: TRBJ2-1
clone size: many
CDR3 DNA: TGTGCCAGCAGCCAGGAGGGGATAGCTGAGCAGTTCTTC
CDR3 protein: CASSQEGIAEQFF

D gene: NA
V gene: TRBV20-1
J gene: TRBJ1-5
clone size: NA
CDR3 DNA: TGCAGTACAAACACGGGGATCAATCAGCCCCAGCACTTT
CDR3 protein: CSTNTGINQPQHF

D gene: TRBD1
V gene: TRBV4-3
J gene: TRBJ2-1
clone size: few
CDR3 DNA: TGCGCCAGCAGCCAGCTACAGGGGTTAGACAATGAGCAGTTCTTC
CDR3 protein: CASSQLQGLDNEQFF

D gene: TRBD1
V gene: TRBV29-1
J gene: TRBJ1-1
clone size: NA
CDR3 DNA: TGCAGCGTTGATCACCCTACAGGGGGAGGATTCGGTGCTTTCTTT
CDR3 protein: CSVDHPTGGGFGAFF

D gene: NA
V gene: TRBV9
J gene: TRBJ1-6
clone size: NA
CDR3 DNA: TGTGCCAGCAGCGCAGAGCCCTATAATTCACCCCTCCACTTT
CDR3 protein: CASSAEPYNSPLHF

D gene: TRBD2
V gene: TRBV15
J gene: TRBJ2-7
clone size: few
CDR3 DNA: TGTGCCACCAGCAGAGACCGGGGGGTAGCGGGAGGGCCCGACGAGCAGTACTTC
CDR3 protein: CATSRDRGVAGGPDEQYF

D gene: TRBD2
V gene: TRBV28
J gene: TRBJ2-5
clone size: many
CDR3 DNA: TGTGCCAGCAGTGCAACTAGCGGGAGGGGTGAGACCCAGTACTTC
CDR3 protein: CASSATSGRGETQYF

D gene: NA
V gene: TRBV19
J gene: TRBJ1-1
clone size: many
CDR3 DNA: TGTGCCAGTAGTATGTCGGGGGGAAACACTGAAGCTTTCTTT
CDR3 protein: CASSMSGGNTEAFF

D gene: TRBD1
V gene: TRBV7-3
J gene: TRBJ1-1
clone size: many
CDR3 DNA: TGTGCCAGCAGCCCCCAACAGGGGGCGATCACTGAAGCTTTCTTT
CDR3 protein: CASSPQQGAITEAFF

D gene: NA
V gene: TRBV6-1
J gene: TRBJ2-7
clone size: few
CDR3 DNA: TGTGCCAGCAGTGTTGTAGGGAACGAGCAGTACTTC
CDR3 protein: CASSVVGNEQYF

D gene: NA
V gene: TRBV10-3
J gene: TRBJ1-1
clone size: NA
CDR3 DNA: TGTGCCATCTTAGGCAGAGAGAACACTGAAGCTTTCTTT
CDR3 protein: CAILGRENTEAFF

D gene: TRBD2
V gene: TRBV29-1
J gene: TRBJ2-2
clone size: few
CDR3 DNA: TGCAGCGTTGGGGGACTAGCGAACACCGGGGAGCTGTTTTTT
CDR3 protein: CSVGGLANTGELFF

D gene: NA
V gene: TRBV19
J gene: TRBJ2-4
clone size: many
CDR3 DNA: TGTGCCAGTAGTATAGCCAGGGGCGACATTCAGTACTTC
CDR3 protein: CASSIARGDIQYF

D gene: NA
V gene: TRBV7-8
J gene: TRBJ2-7
clone size: NA
CDR3 DNA: TGTGCCAGCAGCTCCTTCTACGAGCAGTACTTC
CDR3 protein: CASSSFYEQYF

D gene: TRBD2
V gene: TRBV29-1
J gene: TRBJ2-1
clone size: many
CDR3 DNA: TGCAGCGGTGGGCTCCTAGCGGGAAAAAATGAGCAGTTCTTC
CDR3 protein: CSGGLLAGKNEQFF

D gene: TRBD2
V gene: TRBV5-1
J gene: TRBJ2-1
clone size: NA
CDR3 DNA: TGCGCCAGCAGCCCGCAACCGGGACTAGTTACCTACAATGAGCAGTTCTTC
CDR3 protein: CASSPQPGLVTYNEQFF

D gene: NA
V gene: TRBV6-1
J gene: TRBJ1-6
clone size: NA
CDR3 DNA: TGTGCCAGCAGAACGACGGGAAGGAATTCACCCCTCCACTTT
CDR3 protein: CASRTTGRNSPLHF

D gene: NA
V gene: TRBV24-1
J gene: TRBJ2-1
clone size: many
CDR3 DNA: TGTGCCACCAGTGATTTTGGGGATGAGCAGTTCTTC
CDR3 protein: CATSDFGDEQFF

D gene: NA
V gene: TRBV2
J gene: TRBJ2-3
clone size: many
CDR3 DNA: TGTGCCAGCAGGTTCAGAGGGGTACGAACAGATACGCAGTATTTT
CDR3 protein: CASRFRGVRTDTQYF

D gene: NA
V gene: TRBV19
J gene: TRBJ2-5
clone size: NA
CDR3 DNA: TGTGCCAGTAGTCCTCGAGGAGGGGTTGAGACCCAGTACTTC
CDR3 protein: CASSPRGGVETQYF

D gene: TRBD1
V gene: TRBV11-1
J gene: TRBJ2-2
clone size: NA
CDR3 DNA: TGTGCCAGCAGCCTAGGACAGGGGGCTTCTGGCACCGGGGGGCTGTTTTTT
CDR3 protein: CASSLGQGASGTGGLFF

D gene: TRBD1
V gene: TRBV7-6
J gene: TRBJ2-7
clone size: NA
CDR3 DNA: TGTGCCAGCAGCTTAGAGGGACAGGGGGCGCGGGAGCAGTACTTC
CDR3 protein: CASSLEGQGAREQYF

D gene: TRBD1
V gene: TRBV10-3
J gene: TRBJ1-5
clone size: once
CDR3 DNA: TGTGCCATCAGTCCTGACAGGGACAATCAGCCCCAGCATTTT
CDR3 protein: CAISPDRDNQPQHF

D gene: NA
V gene: TRBV4-1
J gene: TRBJ1-5
clone size: NA
CDR3 DNA: TGCGCCAGCAGCCCCACAGCGTATAGCAATCAGCCCCAGCATTTT
CDR3 protein: CASSPTAYSNQPQHF

D gene: NA
V gene: TRBV5-1
J gene: TRBJ1-1
clone size: many
CDR3 DNA: TGCGCCAGCAGCTTGGGAGTGGCCGCTGCTGAAGCTTTCTTT
CDR3 protein: CASSLGVAAAEAFF

D gene: NA
V gene: TRBV10-3
J gene: TRBJ2-7
clone size: NA
CDR3 DNA: TGTGCCATCAGTGATTTGGGGGCAGCCTACGAGCAGTACTTC
CDR3 protein: CAISDLGAAYEQYF

D gene: TRBD1
V gene: TRBV15
J gene: TRBJ2-7
clone size: NA
CDR3 DNA: TGTGCCACCAGCGGGAGACAGGGTCGAGCCGAGCAGTACTTC
CDR3 protein: CATSGRQGRAEQYF

D gene: NA
V gene: TRBV28
J gene: TRBJ1-2
clone size: many
CDR3 DNA: TGTGCCAGCAGCTCTTACAGGGAGTATGGCTACACCTTC
CDR3 protein: CASSSYREYGYTF

D gene: NA
V gene: TRBV19
J gene: TRBJ1-5
clone size: many
CDR3 DNA: TGTGCCAGTGGAGAAAAGAATCAGCCCCAGCATTTT
CDR3 protein: CASGEKNQPQHF

D gene: TRBD1
V gene: TRBV6-5
J gene: TRBJ2-7
clone size: many
CDR3 DNA: TGTGCCAGCACCCCAAGGGACAGGTCCTACGAGCAGTACTTC
CDR3 protein: CASTPRDRSYEQYF

D gene: TRBD1
V gene: TRBV19
J gene: TRBJ2-7
clone size: NA
CDR3 DNA: TGTGCCACCGCGAGGGACAGGGGGCCCTACGAGCAGTACTTC
CDR3 protein: CATARDRGPYEQYF

D gene: NA
V gene: TRBV6-5
J gene: TRBJ1-2
clone size: many
CDR3 DNA: TGTGCCAGCAGTTTAATCGCAGGGGTTGGCTACACCTTC
CDR3 protein: CASSLIAGVGYTF

D gene: NA
V gene: TRBV29-1
J gene: TRBJ2-5
clone size: few
CDR3 DNA: TGCAGCGTTGAGAGCTCAGGGTGGGCAGAGACCCAGTACTTC
CDR3 protein: CSVESSGWAETQYF